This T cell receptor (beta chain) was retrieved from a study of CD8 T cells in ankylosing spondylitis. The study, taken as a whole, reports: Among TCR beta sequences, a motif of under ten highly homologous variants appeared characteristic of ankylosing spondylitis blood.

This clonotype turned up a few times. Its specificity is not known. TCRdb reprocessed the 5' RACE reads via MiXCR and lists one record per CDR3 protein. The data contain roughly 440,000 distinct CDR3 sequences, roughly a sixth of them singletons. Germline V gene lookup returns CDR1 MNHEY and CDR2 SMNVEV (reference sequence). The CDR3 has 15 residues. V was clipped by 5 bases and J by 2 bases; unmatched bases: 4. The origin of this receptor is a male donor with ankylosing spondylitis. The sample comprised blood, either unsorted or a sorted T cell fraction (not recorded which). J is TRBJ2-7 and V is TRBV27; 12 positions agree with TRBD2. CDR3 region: CASSTRTSGAYEQYF. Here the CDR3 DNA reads TGTGCCAGCAGTACCCGGACTAGCGGGGCCTACGAGCAGTACTTC.